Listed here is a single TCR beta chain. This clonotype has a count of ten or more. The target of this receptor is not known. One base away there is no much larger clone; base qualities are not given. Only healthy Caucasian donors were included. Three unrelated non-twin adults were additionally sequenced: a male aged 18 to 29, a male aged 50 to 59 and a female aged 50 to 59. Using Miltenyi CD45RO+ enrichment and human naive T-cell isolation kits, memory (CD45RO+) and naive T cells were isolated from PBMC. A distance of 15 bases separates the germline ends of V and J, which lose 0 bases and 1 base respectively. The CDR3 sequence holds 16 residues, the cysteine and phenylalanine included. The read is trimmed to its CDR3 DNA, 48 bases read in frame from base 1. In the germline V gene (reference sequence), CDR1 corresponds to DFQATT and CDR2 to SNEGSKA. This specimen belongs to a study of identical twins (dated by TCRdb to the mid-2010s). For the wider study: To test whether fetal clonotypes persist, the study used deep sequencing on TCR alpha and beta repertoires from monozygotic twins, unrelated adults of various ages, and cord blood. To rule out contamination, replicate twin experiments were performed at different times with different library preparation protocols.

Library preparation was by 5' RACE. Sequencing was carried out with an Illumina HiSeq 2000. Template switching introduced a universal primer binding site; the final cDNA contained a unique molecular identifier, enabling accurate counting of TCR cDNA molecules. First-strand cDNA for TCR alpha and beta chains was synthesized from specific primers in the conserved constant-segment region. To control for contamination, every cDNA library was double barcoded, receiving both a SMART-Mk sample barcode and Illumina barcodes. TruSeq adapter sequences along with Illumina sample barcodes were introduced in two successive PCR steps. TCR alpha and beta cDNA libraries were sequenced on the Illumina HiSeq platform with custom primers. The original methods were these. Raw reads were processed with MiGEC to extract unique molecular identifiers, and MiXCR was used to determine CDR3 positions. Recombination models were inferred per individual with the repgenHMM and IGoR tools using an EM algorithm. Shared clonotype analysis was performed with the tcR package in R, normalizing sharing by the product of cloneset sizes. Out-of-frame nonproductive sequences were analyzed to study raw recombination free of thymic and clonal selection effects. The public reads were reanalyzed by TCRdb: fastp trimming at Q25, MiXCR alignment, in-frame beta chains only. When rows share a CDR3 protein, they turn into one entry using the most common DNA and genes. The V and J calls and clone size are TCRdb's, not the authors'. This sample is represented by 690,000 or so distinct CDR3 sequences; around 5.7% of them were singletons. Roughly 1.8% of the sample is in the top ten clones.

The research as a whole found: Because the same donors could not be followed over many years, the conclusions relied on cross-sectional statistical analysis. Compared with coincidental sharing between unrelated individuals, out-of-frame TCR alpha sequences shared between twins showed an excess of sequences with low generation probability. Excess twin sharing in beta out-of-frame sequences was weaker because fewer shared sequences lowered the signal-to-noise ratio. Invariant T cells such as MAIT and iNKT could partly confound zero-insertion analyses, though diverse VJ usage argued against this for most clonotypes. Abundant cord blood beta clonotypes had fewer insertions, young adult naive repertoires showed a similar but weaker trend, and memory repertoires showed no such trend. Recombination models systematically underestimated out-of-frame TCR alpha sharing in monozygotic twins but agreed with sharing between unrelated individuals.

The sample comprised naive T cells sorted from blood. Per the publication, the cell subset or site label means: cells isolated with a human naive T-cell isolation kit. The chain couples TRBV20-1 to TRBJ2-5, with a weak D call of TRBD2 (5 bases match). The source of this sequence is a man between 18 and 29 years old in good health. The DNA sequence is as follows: TGCAGTGCTAGAGAAACGGGGTTCCGGCTCCAAGAGACCCAGTACTTC. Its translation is CSARETGFRLQETQYF.